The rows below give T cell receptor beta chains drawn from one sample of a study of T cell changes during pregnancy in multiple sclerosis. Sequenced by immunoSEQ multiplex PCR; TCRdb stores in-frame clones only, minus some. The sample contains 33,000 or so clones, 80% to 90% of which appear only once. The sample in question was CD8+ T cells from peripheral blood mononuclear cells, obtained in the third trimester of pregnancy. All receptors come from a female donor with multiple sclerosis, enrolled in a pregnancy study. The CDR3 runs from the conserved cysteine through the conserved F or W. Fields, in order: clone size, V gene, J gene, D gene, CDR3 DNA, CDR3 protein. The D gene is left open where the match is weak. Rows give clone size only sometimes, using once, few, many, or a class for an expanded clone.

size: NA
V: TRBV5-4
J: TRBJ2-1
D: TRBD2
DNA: TGTGCCAGCAGCCGGCGGGAGGGCCTCGATGAGCAGTTCTTC
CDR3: CASSRREGLDEQFF

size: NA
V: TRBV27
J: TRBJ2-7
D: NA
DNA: TGTGCCAGCAGTTTAGGGGGCGGGCCCACCTACGAGCAGTACTTC
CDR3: CASSLGGGPTYEQYF

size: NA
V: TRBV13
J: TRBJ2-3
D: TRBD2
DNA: TGTGCCAGCAGCACCGGGACTAGCGTCACAGATACGCAGTATTTT
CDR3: CASSTGTSVTDTQYF

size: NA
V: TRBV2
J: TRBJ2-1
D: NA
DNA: TGTGCCAGCAGGGGGACTTACAATGAGCAGTTCTTC
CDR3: CASRGTYNEQFF

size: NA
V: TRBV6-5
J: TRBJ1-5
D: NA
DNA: TGTGCCAGCAGTACGACGGGATATAGCAATCAGCCCCAGCATTTT
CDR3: CASSTTGYSNQPQHF

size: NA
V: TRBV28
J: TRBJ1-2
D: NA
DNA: TGTGCCAGCAGTTCTCCCCGCAGGGGAGCAAGCTATGGCTACACCTTC
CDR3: CASSSPRRGASYGYTF

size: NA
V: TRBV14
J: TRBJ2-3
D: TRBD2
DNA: TGTGCCAGCAGCCCGCGGGGGTATGACACAGATACGCAGTATTTT
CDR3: CASSPRGYDTDTQYF

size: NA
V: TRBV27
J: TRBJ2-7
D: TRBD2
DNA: TGTGCCAGCAGTTTATCGAGAGGCGGGAGTGGTTACGAGCAGTACTTC
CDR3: CASSLSRGGSGYEQYF

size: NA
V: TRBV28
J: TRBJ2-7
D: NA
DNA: TGTGCCAGCAGTTTCCGCGAGCAGTACTTC
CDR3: CASSFREQYF

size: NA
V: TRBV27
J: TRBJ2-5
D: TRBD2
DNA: TGTGCCAGCAGTTCCCAGACTAGCGGGAAGCCATTCGGGGAGACCCAGTACTTC
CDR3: CASSSQTSGKPFGETQYF

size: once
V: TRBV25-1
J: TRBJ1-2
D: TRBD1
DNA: TGTGCCAGCAGAGGACAGGTATATGGCTACACCTTC
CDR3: CASRGQVYGYTF

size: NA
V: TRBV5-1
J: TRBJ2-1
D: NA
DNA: TGCGCCAGCAGCTTAACGCGGGCGCCACGATACAATGAGCAGTTCTTC
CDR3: CASSLTRAPRYNEQFF

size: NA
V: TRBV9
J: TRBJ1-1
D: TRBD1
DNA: TGTGCCAGCGGAGACAGGGTGGGTGAAGCTTTCTTT
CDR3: CASGDRVGEAFF